A single sample gave rise to the 20 T cell receptor beta chains below, sequenced in a study of CD8+ T cells in alopecia areata. Investigators isolated RNA and reverse transcribed it into cDNA to act as the sequencing template. Assay used: immunoSEQ multiplex PCR; TCRdb lists only in-frame clones, some missing. The data hold about 200,000 clones, with 50% to 60% observed a single time. The treatment: oral pan-JAK inhibitor, 5-10 mg twice daily. The sample consisted of CD4+ T cells sorted from blood, taken at week 4, from a patient treated with tofacitinib. These receptor sequences come from a human donor with alopecia areata.

This clone came up once. The rearrangement joins TRBV29-1 to TRBJ1-1; D is possibly TRBD1 (6 bases). Trimming shortened V by 1 base and J by 2 bases, and 17 bases separated the two germline ends. This CDR3 has 16 amino acids. Germline loops: CDR1 SQVTM, CDR2 ANQGSEA. This CDR3 reads CSVEVPGAEGNTEAFF. CDR3 in DNA: TGCAGCGTTGAAGTACCGGGGGCAGAAGGAAACACTGAAGCTTTCTTT. The full variable domain, rest sourced from reference TRBV29-1 and TRBJ1-1, is SAVISQKPSRDICQRGTSLTIQCQVDSQVTMMFWYRQQPGQSLTLIATANQGSEATYESGFVIDKFPISRPNLTFSTLTVSNMSPEDSSIYLCSVEVPGAEGNTEAFFGQGTRLTVV.

V and J are TRBV4-2 and TRBJ2-5; 12 positions match TRBD1. Germline CDR1 LGHNA, CDR2 YNFKEQ. Unmatched junction bases numbered 7, after V lost 1 base and J lost 4 bases. The CDR3 sequence is 17 residues long. CDR3 in amino acids: CASSQGMGQGAGETQYF. For the CDR3, the DNA is TGTGCCAGCAGCCAAGGGATGGGACAGGGGGCAGGAGAGACCCAGTACTTC.

The rearrangement uses TRBV14 and TRBJ2-7, with D unclear. CDR1 and CDR2 (germline): SGHDN, FVKESK. This CDR3 region has 11 residues. Trimming stripped 4 bases from V and 5 bases from J, with 6 bases between. CDR3 nucleotide sequence: TGTGCCAGCAGCCCCTATGACGAGCAGTACTTC. Protein sequence: CASSPYDEQYF.

This clone was observed a single time. This chain joins TRBV30 and TRBJ1-3; TRBD1 is a possible D gene (5 bases). Trimming cost V 3 bases and J 0 bases, with 9 bases left between them. This CDR3 contains 14 residues. Germline CDR1 GTSNPN, CDR2 SVGIG (reference sequence). The CDR3: CAWRRTSSGNTIYF. CDR3 bases: TGTGCCTGGAGAAGGACATCCTCTGGAAACACCATATATTTT. The variable domain in full, completed from reference TRBV30 and TRBJ1-3, reads SQTIHQWPATLVQPVGSPLSLECTVEGTSNPNLYWYRQAAGRGLQLLFYSVGIGQISSEVPQNLSASRPQDRQFILSSKKLLLSDSGFYLCAWRRTSSGNTIYFGEGSWLTVV.

The J gene is TRBJ2-7, the V gene TRBV30; D not certain. CDR3 length: 15 residues. With 0 bases removed from V and 3 bases from J, the gap between germline ends came to 15 bases. Germline V lookup: CDR1 GTSNPN, CDR2 SVGIG (reference sequence). The CDR3 protein is CAWSVQIRRDYEQYF. CDR3 sequence (DNA): TGTGCCTGGAGTGTACAAATCCGAAGAGACTACGAGCAGTACTTC.

The genes are TRBV30 and TRBJ2-1; maybe TRBD1 (6 bases). V lost 5 bases to trimming and J lost 9 bases, with 14 bases between them. The CDR3 totals 12 residues. Germline V lookup: CDR1 GTSNPN, CDR2 SVGIG (reference sequence). CDR3 region: CAWAQTGGEQFF. The CDR3 nucleotides are TGTGCCTGGGCCCAGACAGGCGGTGAGCAGTTCTTC.

Written as DNA, the CDR3 is TGTGCCAGCAGCCAAAAATTTGAGCAGTTCTTC. It is translated as CASSQKFEQFF. The V gene is TRBV7-2, the J gene TRBJ2-1, with no clear D. Trimming stripped 5 bases from V and 9 bases from J, with 8 bases between. The germline V gene encodes CDR1 SGHTA and CDR2 FQGNSA. This CDR3 comprises 11 residues.

The rearrangement joins TRBV30 to TRBJ1-2; D remains ambiguous. This CDR3 is 14 amino acids long. Germline V gene data show CDR1 as GTSNPN and CDR2 as SVGIG (reference sequence). Trimming cost V 0 bases and J 4 bases, with 12 bases left between them. For the CDR3, the DNA is TGTGCCTGGAGTGTACCTGGGGTAGGCTATGGCTACACCTTC. This sequence encodes CAWSVPGVGYGYTF.

The chain employs TRBV29-1 and TRBJ1-1; D is unclear. CDR3 length: 13 residues. Germline CDR1 reads SQVTM; CDR2 reads ANQGSEA. Trimming stripped 3 bases from V and 4 bases from J, with 12 bases between. The CDR3 here is CSVEGRLSTEAFF. The CDR3 coding sequence is TGCAGCGTTGAGGGCAGGCTAAGCACTGAAGCTTTCTTT.

This clone was found once. The same CDR3 is also encoded by other DNA sequences in this sample. This chain connects TRBV18 to TRBJ2-5, with no clear D. Germline V gives CDR1 KGHSH, CDR2 LQKENI. The CDR3 totals 13 residues. V shed 3 bases and J shed 0 bases, with 5 bases lying between them. CDR3 residues: CASSPRDQETQYF. The CDR3 coding sequence is TGTGCCAGCTCACCCCGGGACCAAGAGACCCAGTACTTC.

The rearrangement links TRBV27 to TRBJ1-1, with 9 bases fitting TRBD1. CDR3 length: 14 amino acids. CDR1 is MNHEY and CDR2 is SMNVEV in the germline V gene (reference sequence). The ends lost 5 bases at V and 4 bases at J; junction bases unmatched: 5. CDR3 coding DNA: TGTGCCAGCAGTAGGGACAGGGTGGGCACTGAAGCTTTCTTT. Protein: CASSRDRVGTEAFF.

The V call is TRBV6-5, the J call TRBJ1-2; D is undetermined. The V gene's germline CDR1 is MNHEY and CDR2 SVGAGI. With 10 bases removed from V and 4 bases from J, the gap between germline ends came to 19 bases. The CDR3 is made up of 14 amino acids. For the CDR3, the DNA is TGTGCCACCCTCCGGTCGCTGAGGGCCTATGGCTACACCTTC. This translates into CATLRSLRAYGYTF.

This clone showed up just once. The chain uses TRBV30 and TRBJ2-5; the match to TRBD1 covers 7 bases. The CDR3 contains 14 residues. V lost 4 bases to trimming and J lost 5 bases; unmatched junction nucleotides: 10. Germline assignment: CDR1 GTSNPN and CDR2 SVGIG (reference sequence). CDR3: CAWTLKGARETQYF. CDR3 in DNA: TGTGCCTGGACCCTGAAGGGGGCCAGGGAGACCCAGTACTTC.

This chain connects TRBV20-1 to TRBJ1-1, with D unresolved. The CDR3 has 11 amino acids. The V gene's germline CDR1 is DFQATT and CDR2 SNEGSKA (reference sequence). The CDR3, as DNA: TGCAGCTCGGCCGATAACACTGAAGCTTTCTTT. It encodes CSSADNTEAFF.

This chain joins TRBV10-3 and TRBJ2-4; D is possibly TRBD1 or TRBD2 (5 bases each). V lost 4 bases and J lost 8, with 15 bases in between. Germline CDR1 ENHRY, CDR2 SYGVKD. The CDR3 is 14 amino acids. The chain's CDR3 is CAISASGMRDIQYF. The CDR3, as DNA: TGTGCCATCAGTGCTTCAGGGATGAGGGACATTCAGTACTTC.

The chain has TRBV5-1 and TRBJ1-2; 9 nucleotides align to TRBD1. CDR3 size: 17 residues. V lost 4 bases and J lost 2; bases outside the gene matches: 12. Germline V CDR1 and CDR2: SGHRS, YFSETQ. CDR3 loop: CASSAGTGPFSNYGYTF. The CDR3 nucleotides read TGCGCCAGCAGCGCCGGGACAGGGCCATTCTCCAACTATGGCTACACCTTC. The whole variable domain, filled in from reference TRBV5-1 and TRBJ1-2, reads KAGVTQTPRYLIKTRGQQVTLSCSPISGHRSVSWYQQTPGQGLQFLFEYFSETQRNKGNFPGRFSGRQFSNSRSEMNVSTLELGDSALYLCASSAGTGPFSNYGYTFGSGTRLTVV.

The V and J genes are TRBV29-1 and TRBJ2-1; D may be TRBD1 or TRBD2 (5 bases each). V was clipped by 7 bases and J by 10 bases, with 14 bases between them. The V gene's germline CDR1 is SQVTM and CDR2 ANQGSEA. The CDR3 covers 11 residues. The DNA for the CDR3 is TGCAGCGGGGGGTCCCCTGGGGAGCAGTTCTTC. It yields the protein CSGGSPGEQFF.

J is TRBJ1-2 and V is TRBV29-1, with 9 bases lining up with TRBD1. This CDR3 spans 14 amino acids. CDR1 is SQVTM, CDR2 ANQGSEA, per germline. The V and J ends lost 7 bases and 8 bases, in that order; junction bases with no gene match: 14. The DNA of the CDR3 is TGCAGCGCTGCACCCGGGACAGGGATCGGAGGCTACACCTTC. It encodes CSAAPGTGIGGYTF.

V and J are TRBV30 and TRBJ2-3; 12 bases fit TRBD2. The CDR3 runs 16 residues. Per the germline V gene, CDR1 is GTSNPN and CDR2 is SVGIG (reference sequence). Losses at the gene ends were 3 bases for V and 3 bases for J; bases not matched to a gene: 7. The CDR3 DNA reads as TGTGCCTGGAGGCTAGCGGGGGGGAGCTGGACAGATACGCAGTATTTT. Protein: CAWRLAGGSWTDTQYF.

The chain joins TRBV6-5 to TRBJ1-1; D gene uncertain. Germline V lookup: CDR1 MNHEY, CDR2 SVGAGI. V dropped 8 bases and J dropped 1 base, with 14 bases sitting between them. The CDR3 sequence is 14 residues long. The CDR3 spells CASRGPARNTEAFF. For the CDR3, the DNA is TGTGCCAGCCGTGGCCCAGCTCGGAACACTGAAGCTTTCTTT.